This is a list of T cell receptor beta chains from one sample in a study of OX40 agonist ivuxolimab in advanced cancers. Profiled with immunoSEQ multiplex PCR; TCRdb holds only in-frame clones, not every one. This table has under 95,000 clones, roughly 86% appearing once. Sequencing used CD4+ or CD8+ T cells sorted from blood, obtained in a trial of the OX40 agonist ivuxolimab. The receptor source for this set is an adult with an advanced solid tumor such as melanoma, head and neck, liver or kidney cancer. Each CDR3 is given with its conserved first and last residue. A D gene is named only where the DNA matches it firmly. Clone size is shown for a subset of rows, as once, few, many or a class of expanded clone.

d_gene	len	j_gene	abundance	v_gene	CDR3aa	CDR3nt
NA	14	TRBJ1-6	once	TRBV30	CACQHRVSGSPLHF	TGTGCCTGCCAACACAGGGTAAGTGGTTCACCCCTCCACTTT
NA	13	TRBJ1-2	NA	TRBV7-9	CASSLYKGDGYTF	TGTGCCAGCAGCTTATATAAGGGAGATGGCTACACCTTC
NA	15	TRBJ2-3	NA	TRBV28	CASSPGTLGADTQYF	TGTGCCAGCAGCCCCGGGACTTTGGGGGCAGATACGCAGTATTTT
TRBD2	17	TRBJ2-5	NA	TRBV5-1	CASSLRGAGGDQETQYF	TGCGCCAGCAGCTTGAGAGGGGCGGGGGGAGACCAAGAGACCCAGTACTTC
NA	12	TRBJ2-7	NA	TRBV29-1	CSVARDNYEQYF	TGCAGCGTTGCCCGGGACAACTACGAGCAGTACTTC
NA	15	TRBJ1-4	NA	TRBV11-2	CASSFGRPSNEKLFF	TGTGCCAGCAGCTTTGGGCGGCCCTCTAATGAAAAACTGTTTTTT
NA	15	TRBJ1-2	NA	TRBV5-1	CASSLEFSAQGGYTF	TGCGCCAGCAGCTTGGAGTTCTCAGCTCAGGGGGGCTACACCTTC
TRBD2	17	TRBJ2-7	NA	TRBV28	CASSPSSWTSGRYEQYF	TGTGCCAGCAGTCCCTCCTCCTGGACTAGCGGGAGGTACGAGCAGTACTTC
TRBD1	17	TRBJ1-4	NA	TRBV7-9	CASSLARGQGINEKLFF	TGTGCCAGCAGCTTAGCGCGAGGACAGGGGATAAATGAAAAACTGTTTTTT
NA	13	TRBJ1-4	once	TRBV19	CASSLQGREKLFF	TGTGCCAGTAGTTTACAGGGCCGGGAAAAACTGTTTTTT
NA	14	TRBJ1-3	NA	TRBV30	CAWKQGFAGNTIYF	TGTGCCTGGAAACAGGGATTTGCTGGAAACACCATATATTTT
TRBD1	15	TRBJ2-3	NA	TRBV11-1	CASSSGTGDTDTQYF	TGTGCCAGCAGCTCCGGGACAGGGGACACAGATACGCAGTATTTT
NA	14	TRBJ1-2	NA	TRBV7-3	CASRKGSGSYGYTF	TGTGCCAGCAGAAAGGGGAGTGGGAGCTATGGCTACACCTTC
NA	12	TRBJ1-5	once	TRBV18	CASSPGNQPQHF	TGTGCCAGCTCACCGGGGAATCAGCCCCAGCATTTT
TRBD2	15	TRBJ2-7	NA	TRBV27	CASVNGASGRYEQYF	TGTGCCAGCGTAAATGGGGCTAGCGGTCGCTACGAGCAGTACTTC
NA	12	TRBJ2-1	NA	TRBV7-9	CASSLELTEQFF	TGTGCCAGCAGCTTAGAGCTGACGGAGCAGTTCTTC
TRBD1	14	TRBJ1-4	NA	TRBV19	CASWTGANDEKLFF	TGTGCCAGTTGGACAGGGGCAAATGATGAAAAACTGTTTTTT
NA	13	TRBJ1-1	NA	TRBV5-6	CASSSEGVSKAFF	TGTGCCAGCAGCTCGGAGGGGGTTTCGAAAGCTTTCTTT
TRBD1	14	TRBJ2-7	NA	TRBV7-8	CASSYGTGANEQYF	TGTGCCAGCAGCTACGGGACAGGGGCGAACGAGCAGTACTTC
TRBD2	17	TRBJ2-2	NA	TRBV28	CASSLWVLAGGPGELFF	TGTGCCAGCAGTTTATGGGTCCTAGCGGGAGGCCCCGGGGAGCTGTTTTTT
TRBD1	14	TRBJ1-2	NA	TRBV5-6	CASSPWDRGYGYTF	TGTGCCAGCAGCCCCTGGGACAGGGGCTATGGCTACACCTTC
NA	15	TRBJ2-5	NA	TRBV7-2	CASSLEGQAQETQYF	TGTGCCAGCAGCTTAGAGGGGCAGGCCCAAGAGACCCAGTACTTC
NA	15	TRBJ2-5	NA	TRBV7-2	CASSFGIGGWGTQYF	TGTGCCAGCAGCTTTGGTATAGGGGGTTGGGGTACCCAGTACTTC
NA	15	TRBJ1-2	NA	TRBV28	CASSFGRLSLYGYTF	TGTGCCAGCAGTTTTGGGCGGCTGAGCCTCTATGGCTACACCTTC
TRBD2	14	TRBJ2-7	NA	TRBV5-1	CASSISGGSDEQYF	TGCGCCAGCAGCATTAGCGGGGGGTCCGACGAGCAGTACTTC
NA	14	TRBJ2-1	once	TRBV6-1	CASSEDTSGDEQFF	TGTGCCAGCAGTGAAGATACGAGTGGCGATGAGCAGTTCTTC
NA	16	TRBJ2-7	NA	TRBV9	CASSVEVGGSSYEQYF	TGTGCCAGCAGCGTAGAAGTGGGAGGCAGCTCCTACGAGCAGTACTTC
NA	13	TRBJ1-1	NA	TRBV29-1	CSASGSGATEAFF	TGCAGCGCCTCAGGGTCGGGGGCCACTGAAGCTTTCTTT
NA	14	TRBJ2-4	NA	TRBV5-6	CASSLGPSKNIQYF	TGTGCCAGCAGCTTGGGACCAAGCAAAAACATTCAGTACTTC
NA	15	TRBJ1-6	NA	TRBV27	CASSLWSSYNSPLHF	TGTGCCAGCAGTTTATGGAGCTCCTATAATTCACCCCTCCACTTT
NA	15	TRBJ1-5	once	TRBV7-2	CASSLAPRAHQPQHF	TGTGCCAGCAGCTTAGCTCCCAGGGCCCATCAGCCCCAGCATTTT